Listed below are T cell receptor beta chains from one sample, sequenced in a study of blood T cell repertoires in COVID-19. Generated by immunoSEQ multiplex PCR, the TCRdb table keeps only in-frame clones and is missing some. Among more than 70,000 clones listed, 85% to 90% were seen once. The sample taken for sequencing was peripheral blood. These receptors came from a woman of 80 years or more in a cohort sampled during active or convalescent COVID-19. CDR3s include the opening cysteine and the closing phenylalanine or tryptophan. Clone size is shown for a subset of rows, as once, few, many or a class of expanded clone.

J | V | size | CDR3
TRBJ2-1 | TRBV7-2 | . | CASSRSPQAGGRNEQFF
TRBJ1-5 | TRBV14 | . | CASSQVAGISNQPQHF
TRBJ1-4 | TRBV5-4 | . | CASSLDRNEKLFF
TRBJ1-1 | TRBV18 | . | CASSPSGGTEAFF
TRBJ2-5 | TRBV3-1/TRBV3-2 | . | CASSQGGTGTETQYF
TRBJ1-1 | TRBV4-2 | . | CASSQLGRGQGNTEAFF
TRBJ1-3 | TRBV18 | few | CASSPRSGKGGNTIYF
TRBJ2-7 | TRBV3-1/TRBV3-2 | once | CASSQTTSGSSHEQYF
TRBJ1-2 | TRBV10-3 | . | CAISAAGGHGYTF
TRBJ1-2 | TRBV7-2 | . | CASSLGGQGHYGYTF
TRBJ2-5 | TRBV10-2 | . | CASSAPIAGGGETQYF
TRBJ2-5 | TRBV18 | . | CASSPGLEETQYF
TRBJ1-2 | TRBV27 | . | CASSSPQGAGYGYTF
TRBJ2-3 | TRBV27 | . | CASSLSGRLVGPDTQYF
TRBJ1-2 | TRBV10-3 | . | CAISQAPNYGYTF
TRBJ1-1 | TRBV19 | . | CASTIQGARGTEAFF
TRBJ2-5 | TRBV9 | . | CASSVGLAGGGQETQYF
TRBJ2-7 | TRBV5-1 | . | CASSLATGVYEQYF
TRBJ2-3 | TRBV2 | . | CASSTIAGGPTDTQYF
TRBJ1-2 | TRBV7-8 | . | CASSLLGQGYGYTF
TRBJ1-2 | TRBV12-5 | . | CASGLQGTHGYTF
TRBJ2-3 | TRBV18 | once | CASSPRDNTDTQYF
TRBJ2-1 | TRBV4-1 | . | CASSQGLIAGGVYNEQFF
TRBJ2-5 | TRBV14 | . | CASSQHSGVGGTQYF
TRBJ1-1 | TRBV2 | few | CASSELRITNTEAFF
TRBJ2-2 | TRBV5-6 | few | CASSLGWVPGTGELFF
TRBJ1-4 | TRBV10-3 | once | CAINNRGGEKLFF
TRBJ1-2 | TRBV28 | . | CASSRNDRGWSGYTF
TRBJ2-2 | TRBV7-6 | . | CASSLRGLAGGINTGELFF
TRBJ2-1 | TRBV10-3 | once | CAITGVPNNEQFF
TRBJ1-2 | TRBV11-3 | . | CASSYSQGAGYTF
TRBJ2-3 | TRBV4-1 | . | CASSQDGWPGSTDTQYF
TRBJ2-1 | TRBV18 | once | CASSATGAGHGYNEQFF
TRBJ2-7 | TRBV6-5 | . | CASSYGQGKGYEQYF
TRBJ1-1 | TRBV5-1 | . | CASSSPPGQGSLQAFF
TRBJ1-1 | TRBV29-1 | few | CSVAASRGTEAFF
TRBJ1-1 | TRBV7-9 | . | CASSLVPGGTEAFF
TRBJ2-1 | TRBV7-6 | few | CASSILPLGGVNNEQFF
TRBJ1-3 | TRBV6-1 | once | CASSEQVGGVGNTIYF
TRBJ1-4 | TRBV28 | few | CASRLREKLFF